This passage covers 5 T cell receptor beta chains from one sample sequenced in a study of cytomegalovirus exposure and HLA in healthy donors. Measured with immunoSEQ multiplex PCR; TCRdb has only the in-frame clones, and not every one. Of around 130,000 clones listed, 70% to 90% are singletons. The sample taken for sequencing was PBMCs. The origin of the receptors is a woman aged 25 to 39 in good health and CMV-seronegative.

V and J are TRBV9 and TRBJ1-2, with D possibly being TRBD1 (5 bases). Germline V gives CDR1 SGDLS, CDR2 YYNGEE. V lost 0 bases to trimming and J lost 0 bases, with 12 bases between them. This CDR3 is built from 16 residues. In nucleotides, the CDR3 is TGTGCCAGCAGCGTAGATAACACAGGTGCTAACTATGGCTACACCTTC. As protein: CASSVDNTGANYGYTF.

This sequence joins TRBV27 and TRBJ2-1, with TRBD2 identical over 11 bases. J was trimmed by 4 bases and V by 8 bases; bases with no gene match: 10. The CDR3 is made up of 16 amino acids. Germline CDR1 is MNHEY and CDR2 is SMNVEV (reference sequence). The CDR3 DNA sequence: TGTGCCAGCTTACCTCTTAGCGGGGGGGTATACAATGAGCAGTTCTTC. This translates into CASLPLSGGVYNEQFF.

The chain employs TRBV5-1 and TRBJ2-5; 8 nucleotides align to TRBD2. The length of the CDR3 is 13 residues. Germline loops: CDR1 SGHRS, CDR2 YFSETQ. V shed 4 bases and J 4 bases; nucleotides not matched to a gene: 3. In DNA form, the CDR3 reads TGCGCCAGCAGCCCTGCGGGGGGAGAGACCCAGTACTTC. Translated: CASSPAGGETQYF.

J is TRBJ2-7 and V is TRBV6-5, with D possibly being TRBD1 (6 bases). CDR1 and CDR2 (germline): MNHEY, SVGAGI. CDR3 length equals 14 residues. The germline V and J ends were trimmed by 5 bases and 7 bases, with 18 bases remaining between them. CDR3 region: CASSATGPWEEQYF. CDR3 bases: TGTGCCAGCAGTGCGACAGGCCCCTGGGAGGAGCAGTACTTC.

The chain links TRBV9 to TRBJ2-7; 11 nucleotides align to TRBD1. V gave up 0 bases and J gave up 6 bases; unmatched junction bases: 8. Germline CDR1 is SGDLS and CDR2 is YYNGEE. This CDR3 comprises 16 residues. The CDR3 DNA reads TGTGCCAGCAGCGTAGAGGGGACAGGGGGACCGGGCGAGCAGTACTTC. Translation: CASSVEGTGGPGEQYF.